Described below is a single T cell receptor (beta chain) sequence and its context. Its antigen remains unknown. Other autoimmune diseases, uncontrolled infections, pregnancy or lactation excluded patients from enrollment. V shed 6 bases, J shed 5 bases, and the junction held 12 bases outside the gene matches. The CDR3 loop spans 15 amino acids. CDR1 is WSHSY, CDR2 SAAADI, per germline. This sample was taken from a study of Graves' ophthalmopathy and Graves' hyperthyroidism. Amplified TCR beta CDR3 regions were obtained using RNA transcripts as template. RT-PCR with HTBI primers came first, then second-round multiplex PCR. Each CDR3 protein gets one entry after TCRdb re-called the multiplex PCR reads with MiXCR. Of 200,000 to 300,000 distinct CDR3 sequences detected, around 42% appear once; the ten largest clones hold roughly half. Notes on the study in general: Blood also held most thyroid clonotypes expanded above 0.001 frequency. For separating ophthalmopathy from stable hyperthyroidism, a 13-signature model gave 85% to 90% sensitivity and approximately 76% specificity.

The material sequenced was peripheral blood. This receptor was obtained from an adult man with Graves' ophthalmopathy. The chain couples TRBV10-2 to TRBJ2-5, with 7 nucleotides matching TRBD1. The CDR3 DNA is TGCGCCAGCAGCTATCGCGAGGGGGCTAGTGAGACCCAGTACTTC. It yields the protein CASSYREGASETQYF.